This T cell receptor beta chain was obtained from a study of T cells in Graves' hyperthyroidism and ophthalmopathy. This CDR3 is built from 16 residues. Germline assignment: CDR1 MDHEN and CDR2 SYDVKM. V was shortened by 7 bases and J by 7 bases, with 23 bases between the two germline ends. TCR beta CDR3 region amplification was performed from RNA transcripts. First-round RT-PCR of the TCR CDR3 relied on the HTBI primer set. A single record per CDR3 protein comes from TCRdb applying MiXCR to the multiplex PCR reads. Seen here are around 600,000 distinct CDR3 sequences, around 13% observed once, and the top ten hold 12%.

The source is a woman aged 45-59 years with Graves' ophthalmopathy. The rearrangement uses TRBV28 and TRBJ2-1; a weak D match, TRBD1 (5 bases). Sequenced: blood. CDR3 sequence: CASITPRVLWVNEQFF. The DNA of the CDR3 is TGTGCCAGCATTACCCCCAGGGTTCTATGGGTTAATGAGCAGTTCTTC.